These 25 T cell receptor beta chains share one sample of origin, sequenced in a study of T cells in Graves' hyperthyroidism and ophthalmopathy (dated by TCRdb to 2018 to 2020). The method was multiplex PCR. The reads were generated on an Illumina HiSeq 2000. TCR beta CDR3 regions were amplified from RNA transcripts. A first-round RT-PCR of the TCR CDR3 used the HTBI primer set with the Qiagen OneStep RT-PCR kit. The public reads were reanalyzed by TCRdb: fastp trimming at Q25, MiXCR alignment, in-frame beta chains only. Records with the same CDR3 protein are collapsed into one entry carrying the most frequent genes and DNA. This sample comprises 500,000 to 650,000 distinct CDR3 sequences, 14% of them detected only once. The ten largest clonotypes hold 14% of the sample. Sequencing input: blood. These receptors were taken from a woman between 35 and 50 years old with Graves' hyperthyroidism.

The table lists this clonotype with a few counts. CDR3 protein: CASRPIGTIETQYF. CDR3 DNA sequence: TGTGCCAGTAGGCCTATTGGGACAATCGAGACCCAGTACTTC. V gene TRBV19 combines with J gene TRBJ2-5, with a tentative D call TRBD1 (6 bases). The CDR3 is made up of 14 amino acids. Between the trimmed V and J ends, which lost 6 bases and 5 bases, there was a span of 16 bases. In germline, CDR1 is LNHDA, CDR2 SQIVND (reference sequence).

V usage is TRBV7-2 and J usage is TRBJ2-7, with 10 positions matching TRBD2. J lost 3 bases, V lost 4 bases, and 9 bases had no gene match. The CDR3 is 16 amino acids. Germline V gene lookup returns CDR1 SGHTA and CDR2 FQGNSA. The CDR3 DNA follows: TGTACCAGCAGCTCATCCTCGGGACTAGCGTTCTACGAGCAGTACTTC. Protein: CTSSSSSGLAFYEQYF.

The V and J genes are TRBV20-1 and TRBJ2-7; the match to TRBD2 covers 9 bases. Per germline, CDR1 DFQATT and CDR2 SNEGSKA (reference sequence). This CDR3 has 14 amino acids. The V segment lost 4 bases and the J segment 5 bases; nucleotides outside the gene matches: 9. The CDR3, as DNA: TGCAGTGCTATTCCCCGTAGCGGGAGTAACGAGCAGTACTTC. Its translation is CSAIPRSGSNEQYF.

Many counts were recorded for this clonotype. The chain recombines TRBV28 with TRBJ1-4; TRBD1 agrees at 10 bases. The CDR3 loop spans 14 amino acids. V lost 5 bases, J lost 8 bases, and 5 bases stayed unmatched. Germline V lookup: CDR1 MDHEN, CDR2 SYDVKM. CDR3 amino acids: CASSSDRGLEKLFF. The CDR3 nucleotides read TGTGCCAGCAGTAGCGACAGGGGGCTCGAAAAACTGTTTTTT.

The chain employs TRBV20-1 and TRBJ2-1, with TRBD2 matching over 11 bases. This CDR3 is built from 16 residues. The germline V gene encodes CDR1 DFQATT and CDR2 SNEGSKA (reference sequence). V gave up 6 bases and J gave up 8 bases; unmatched junction bases: 15. The CDR3, as DNA: TGCAGTGCACCTGCCGGGACTAGCGGTCGGGGCGATGAGCAGTTCTTC. Translation gives CSAPAGTSGRGDEQFF.

The CDR3 is CASSKNSGGTNNEQFF. The CDR3 coding sequence is TGTGCCAGCTCGAAAAATTCAGGGGGTACGAACAATGAGCAGTTCTTC. V gene TRBV18 combines with J gene TRBJ2-1, with 7 bases identical to TRBD1. Germline V lookup: CDR1 KGHSH, CDR2 LQKENI. J was trimmed by 5 bases and V by 6 bases; bases with no gene match: 13. The CDR3 is 16 amino acids.

This clonotype appeared many times. The V gene is TRBV28, the J gene TRBJ2-1; D gene ambiguous. Trimming shortened V by 5 bases and J by 0 bases, and 14 bases separated the two germline ends. This CDR3 spans 16 amino acids. Germline CDR1 and CDR2: MDHEN and SYDVKM. The CDR3 here is CASSVIVISSYNEQFF. The CDR3 coding sequence is TGTGCCAGCAGTGTCATAGTGATAAGCTCCTACAATGAGCAGTTCTTC.

This clonotype was detected ten times or more. This rearrangement joins TRBV6-1 to TRBJ2-1; tentatively, D is TRBD2 (6 bases). Germline CDR1 MNHNS, CDR2 SASEGT. The CDR3 runs to 15 residues. V lost 5 bases to trimming and J lost 2 bases, with 13 bases between them. The CDR3 DNA sequence: TGTGCCAGCAGTTACAGCGGGCCTGCCTACAATGAGCAGTTCTTC. This sequence encodes CASSYSGPAYNEQFF.

This clonotype was detected ten times or more. J is TRBJ2-1 and V is TRBV12-3 or TRBV12-4; TRBD2 is a possible D gene (6 bases). V was pared by 5 bases and J by 7 bases, with 9 bases between. The CDR3 runs 12 residues. The CDR3 protein is CASSRRGNEQFF. As DNA, the CDR3 is TGTGCCAGCAGTCGGAGGGGAAATGAGCAGTTCTTC.

This clonotype came up many times. The genes are TRBV3-1 and TRBJ2-7; 9 nucleotides agree with TRBD1. Germline CDR1 and CDR2: LGHDT and YNNKEL (reference sequence). The CDR3 loop spans 14 amino acids. V dropped 5 bases and J dropped 7; count of bases not matched to a gene: 9. In DNA, the CDR3 is TGTGCCAGCAGCTATGGACAGGGGATAGGGGAGCAGTACTTC. Translating it yields CASSYGQGIGEQYF.

In regard to this clonotype: Being one base from a much bigger clone, this may be a read error. This chain links TRBV5-6 with TRBJ2-1; D not resolved. The length of the CDR3 is 13 residues. The germline V gene encodes CDR1 SGHDT and CDR2 YYEEEE. The CDR3 region is CASSGTVYNERFF. As DNA, the CDR3 is TGTGCCAGCAGCGGAACAGTATACAATGAGCGGTTCTTC.

This clonotype appeared many times. The chain employs TRBV29-1 and TRBJ2-3; weak D call: TRBD2 (5 bases). Germline values: CDR1 SQVTM, CDR2 ANQGSEA. This CDR3 contains 13 residues. Trimming left V 3 bases short and J 5 bases short, with 12 bases between. Here the CDR3 reads CSVDPGSGDTQYF. The CDR3 nucleotides are TGCAGCGTTGATCCGGGGTCTGGAGATACGCAGTATTTT.

On this clonotype itself: With a much larger clone just one base away, this may be a read error. This sequence joins TRBV27 and TRBJ1-1; D is perhaps TRBD1 (6 bases). The germline V and J ends were trimmed by 4 bases and 6 bases, with 6 bases remaining between them. This CDR3 region has 11 residues. CDR1 is MNHEY, CDR2 SMNVEV, per germline (reference sequence). CDR3 in DNA: TGTGCCAGCAGTTCAGGGGCTGAAGCTTTCTTT. Translating gives CASSSGAEAFF.

This rearrangement joins TRBV7-9 to TRBJ2-3; possible D gene TRBD2, 5 bases. Germline CDR1 SEHNR, CDR2 FQNEAQ (reference sequence). V lost 4 bases and J lost 0, with 11 bases in between. CDR3 length equals 15 residues. CDR3: CASSYRLSSTDTQYF. CDR3 DNA sequence: TGTGCCAGCAGCTACCGACTATCTAGCACAGATACGCAGTATTTT.

This clonotype was picked up many times. This rearrangement joins TRBV30 to TRBJ2-1; tentative D call: TRBD1 (5 bases). V was trimmed by 7 bases and J by 5 bases, leaving 12 bases between them. From germline, CDR1 is GTSNPN and CDR2 SVGIG (reference sequence). The CDR3 contains 12 residues. CDR3 nucleotide sequence: TGTGCCTTGCCCCAGGGCGACAATGAGCAGTTCTTC. Translation: CALPQGDNEQFF.

The sample holds a few counts of this clonotype. This chain uses TRBV28 with TRBJ2-1; perhaps TRBD1 as D (5 bases). This CDR3 contains 14 residues. Germline CDR1 reads MDHEN; CDR2 reads SYDVKM. Trimming took off 3 bases at V and 8 bases at J, with 14 bases between the two ends. The CDR3 DNA sequence: TGTGCCAGCAGTTTCCAGGGTAGTCCCTATGAGCAGTTCTTC. Its protein product is CASSFQGSPYEQFF.

V is TRBV10-3 and J is TRBJ1-1; 7 bases are a match to TRBD1. J gave up 1 base and V 0 bases, and 8 bases lay outside the gene matches. This CDR3 comprises 17 residues. The V gene's germline CDR1 is ENHRY and CDR2 SYGVKD. CDR3 sequence reads: CAISESSTGAKNTEAFF. CDR3 coding DNA: TGTGCCATCAGTGAGTCGTCAACAGGGGCCAAGAACACTGAAGCTTTCTTT.

The table lists this clonotype with many counts. The V and J genes are TRBV28 and TRBJ2-7; unclear D gene. Between the trimmed V and J ends, which lost 6 bases and 2 bases, there was a span of 8 bases. The CDR3 runs to 12 residues. CDR1 MDHEN and CDR2 SYDVKM come from the germline V gene. The CDR3 loop is CASSLETYEQYF. In DNA, the CDR3 is TGTGCCAGCAGCCTTGAGACCTACGAGCAGTACTTC. Based on the CDR3 plus reference TRBV28 and TRBJ2-7, the full variable domain is DVKVTQSSRYLVKRTGEKVFLECVQDMDHENMFWYRQDPGLGLRLIYFSYDVKMKEKGDIPEGYSVSREKKERFSLILESASTNQTSMYLCASSLETYEQYFGPGTRLTVT.

The J gene is TRBJ1-5, the V gene TRBV19, with D possibly TRBD1 on 6 matching bases. V was pared by 5 bases and J by 2 bases, with 22 bases between. There are 18 residues in the CDR3. CDR1 and CDR2 from the germline V gene are LNHDA and SQIVND (reference sequence). CDR3 region: CASSLNPGTLGGNQPQHF. In DNA, the CDR3 is TGTGCCAGTAGTCTAAACCCCGGGACACTCGGGGGCAATCAGCCCCAGCATTTT.

This clonotype has at least ten counts. The chain is built from TRBV9 and TRBJ2-2; no clear D. There are 14 residues in the CDR3. The V gene's germline CDR1 is SGDLS and CDR2 YYNGEE. Trimming took off 0 bases at V and 7 bases at J, with 10 bases between the two ends. CDR3 protein: CASSVVGTDGELFF. The CDR3 DNA reads as TGTGCCAGCAGCGTAGTTGGTACCGACGGGGAGCTGTTTTTT.

The chain uses TRBV20-1 and TRBJ1-6, with a tentative D call TRBD1 (5 bases). This CDR3 has 16 residues. V lost 1 base and J lost 5, with 15 bases in between. CDR1 is DFQATT and CDR2 is SNEGSKA in the germline V gene (reference sequence). The DNA of the CDR3 is TGCAGTGCTAGAGTGACCGGGACGGCTGATAATTCACCCCTCCACTTT. Translating it yields CSARVTGTADNSPLHF.

In this sample, this clonotype turned up a few times. Here the CDR3 reads CASSSYPNAGDNQPQHF. CDR3 in DNA: TGTGCCAGCAGTTCGTACCCAAACGCAGGGGACAATCAGCCCCAGCATTTT. V usage is TRBV28 and J usage is TRBJ1-5; the D gene is possibly TRBD1 (6 bases). Germline V gene sequence: CDR1 MDHEN, CDR2 SYDVKM. The CDR3 length is 17 residues. V lost 4 bases and J 3 bases, leaving 19 bases between the germline ends.

A single count supports this clonotype. The chain is built from TRBV20-1 and TRBJ2-5; D perhaps matches TRBD2 (6 bases). Germline loops: CDR1 DFQATT, CDR2 SNEGSKA (reference sequence). The CDR3 loop spans 16 amino acids. V was clipped by 3 bases and J by 1 base, with 18 bases between them. CDR3 sequence reads: CSARETLANIQETQYF. The CDR3 nucleotides are TGCAGTGCTAGGGAAACTCTAGCGAATATCCAAGAGACCCAGTACTTC.

Many counts were recorded for this clonotype. The V gene is TRBV2, the J gene TRBJ2-1, with unresolved D. V dropped 7 bases and J dropped 0 bases, with 10 bases sitting between them. The CDR3 spans 14 residues. Per germline, CDR1 SNHLY and CDR2 FYNNEI. CDR3 coding DNA: TGTGCCAGCAAAGTAATGGGCTCCTACAATGAGCAGTTCTTC. Its translation: CASKVMGSYNEQFF. Combining the CDR3 with reference TRBV2 and TRBJ2-1 gives the whole variable domain EPEVTQTPSHQVTQMGQEVILRCVPISNHLYFYWYRQILGQKVEFLVSFYNNEISEKSEIFDDQFSVERPDGSNFTLKIRSTKLEDSAMYFCASKVMGSYNEQFFGPGTRLTVL.

This clonotype was picked up many times. The rearrangement joins TRBV9 to TRBJ2-1; unclear D gene. This CDR3 contains 13 residues. V was pared by 0 bases and J by 4 bases, with 5 bases between. Germline CDR1 reads SGDLS; CDR2 reads YYNGEE. The CDR3 spells CASSVGAYNEQFF. CDR3 in DNA: TGTGCCAGCAGCGTAGGAGCTTACAATGAGCAGTTCTTC. The whole variable domain, remainder taken from reference TRBV9 and TRBJ2-1, is DSGVTQTPKHLITATGQRVTLRCSPRSGDLSVYWYQQSLDQGLQFLIQYYNGEERAKGNILERFSAQQFPDLHSELNLSSLELGDSALYFCASSVGAYNEQFFGPGTRLTVL.